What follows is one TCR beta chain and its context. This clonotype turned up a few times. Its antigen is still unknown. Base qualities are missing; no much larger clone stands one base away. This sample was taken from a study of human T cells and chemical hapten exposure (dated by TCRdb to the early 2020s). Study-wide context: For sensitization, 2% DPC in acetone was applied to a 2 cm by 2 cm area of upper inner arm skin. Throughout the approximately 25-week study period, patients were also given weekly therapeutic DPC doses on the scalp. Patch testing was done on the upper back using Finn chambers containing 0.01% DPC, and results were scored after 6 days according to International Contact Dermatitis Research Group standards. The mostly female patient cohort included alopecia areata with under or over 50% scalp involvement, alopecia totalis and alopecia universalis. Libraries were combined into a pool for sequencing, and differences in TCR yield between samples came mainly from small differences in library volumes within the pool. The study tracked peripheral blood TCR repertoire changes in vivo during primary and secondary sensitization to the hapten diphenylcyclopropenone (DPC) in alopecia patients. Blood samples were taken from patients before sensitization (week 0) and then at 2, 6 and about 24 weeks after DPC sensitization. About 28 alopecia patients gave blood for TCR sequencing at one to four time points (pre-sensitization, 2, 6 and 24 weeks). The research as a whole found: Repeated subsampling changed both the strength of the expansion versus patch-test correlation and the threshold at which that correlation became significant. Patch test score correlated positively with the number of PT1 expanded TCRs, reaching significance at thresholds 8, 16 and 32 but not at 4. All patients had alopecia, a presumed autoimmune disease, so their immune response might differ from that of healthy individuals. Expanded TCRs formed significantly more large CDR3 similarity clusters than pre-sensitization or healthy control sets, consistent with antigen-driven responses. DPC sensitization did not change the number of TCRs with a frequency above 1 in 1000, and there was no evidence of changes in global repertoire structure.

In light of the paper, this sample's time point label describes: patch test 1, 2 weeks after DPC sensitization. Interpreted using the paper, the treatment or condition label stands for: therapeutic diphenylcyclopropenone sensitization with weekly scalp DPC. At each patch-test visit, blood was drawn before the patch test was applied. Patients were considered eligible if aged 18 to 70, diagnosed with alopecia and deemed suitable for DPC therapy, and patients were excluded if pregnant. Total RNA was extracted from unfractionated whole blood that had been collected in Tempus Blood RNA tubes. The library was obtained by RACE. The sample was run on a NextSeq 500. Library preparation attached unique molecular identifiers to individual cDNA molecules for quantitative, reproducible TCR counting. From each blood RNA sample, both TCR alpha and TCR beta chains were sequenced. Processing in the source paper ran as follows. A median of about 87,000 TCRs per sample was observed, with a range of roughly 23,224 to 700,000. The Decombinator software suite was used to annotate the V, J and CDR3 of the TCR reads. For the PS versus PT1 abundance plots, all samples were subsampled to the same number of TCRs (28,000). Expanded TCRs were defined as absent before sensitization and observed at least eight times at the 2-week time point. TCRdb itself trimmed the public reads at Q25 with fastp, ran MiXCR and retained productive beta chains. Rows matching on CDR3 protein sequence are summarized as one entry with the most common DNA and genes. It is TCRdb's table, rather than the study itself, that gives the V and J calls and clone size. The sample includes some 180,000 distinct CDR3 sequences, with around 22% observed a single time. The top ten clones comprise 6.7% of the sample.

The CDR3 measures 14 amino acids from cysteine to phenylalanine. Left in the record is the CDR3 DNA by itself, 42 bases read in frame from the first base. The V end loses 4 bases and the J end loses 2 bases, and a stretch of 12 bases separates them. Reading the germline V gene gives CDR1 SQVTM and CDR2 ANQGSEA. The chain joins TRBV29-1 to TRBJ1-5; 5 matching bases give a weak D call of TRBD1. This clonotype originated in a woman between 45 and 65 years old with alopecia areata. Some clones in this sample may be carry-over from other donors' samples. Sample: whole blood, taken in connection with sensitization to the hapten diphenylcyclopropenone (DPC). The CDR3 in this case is CSVVEGYGNQPQHF. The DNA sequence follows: TGCAGCGTTGTCGAGGGGTATGGCAATCAGCCCCAGCATTTT. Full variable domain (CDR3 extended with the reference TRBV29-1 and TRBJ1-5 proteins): SAVISQKPSRDICQRGTSLTIQCQVDSQVTMMFWYRQQPGQSLTLIATANQGSEATYESGFVIDKFPISRPNLTFSTLTVSNMSPEDSSIYLCSVVEGYGNQPQHFGDGTRLSIL.